A single sample gave rise to the 15 T cell receptor beta chains below, sequenced in a study of radiation and T cells in renal cell carcinoma. Sequencing was performed with immunoSEQ multiplex PCR; in TCRdb, only in-frame clones are kept and a portion is missing. The data contain approximately 80,000 clones, about nine tenths of them singletons. Time point indicated: blood 4 weeks post-SBRT, at nephrectomy. Sample treatment: 15 Gy SBRT to primary tumor, nephrectomy 4 weeks later. The specimen comprised blood, sampled from a patient whose treatment included radiotherapy and nephrectomy. These receptors all come from a woman between 70 and 85 years old with renal cell carcinoma.

This chain links TRBV9 with TRBJ2-7, with unresolved D. V was pared by 2 bases and J by 2 bases, with 14 bases between. This CDR3 is built from 15 residues. Germline CDR1 reads SGDLS; CDR2 reads YYNGEE. The CDR3 is CASSVLDGFTYEQYF. CDR3 DNA sequence: TGTGCCAGCAGCGTCCTGGACGGATTTACCTACGAGCAGTACTTC.

The genes are TRBV5-8 and TRBJ2-1; 15 bases are shared with TRBD2. CDR1 is SGHTS and CDR2 is YDEGEE in the germline V gene. CDR3 size: 17 residues. V trimming: 3 bases; J trimming: 4 bases; junction bases outside the gene matches: 5. The CDR3 DNA reads TGTGCCAGCAGCTACTGGACTAGCGGGGGGGCGTACAATGAGCAGTTCTTC. This translates into CASSYWTSGGAYNEQFF. The whole variable domain, remainder taken from reference TRBV5-8 and TRBJ2-1, is EAGVTQSPTHLIKTRGQQATLRCSPISGHTSVYWYQQALGLGLQFLLWYDEGEERNRGNFPPRFSGRQFPNYSSELNVNALELEDSALYLCASSYWTSGGAYNEQFFGPGTRLTVL.

The rearrangement links TRBV7-9 to TRBJ2-7, with D possibly matching TRBD1 (6 bases). Germline V gives CDR1 SEHNR, CDR2 FQNEAQ (reference sequence). The germline V and J ends were trimmed by 1 base and 1 base, with 11 bases remaining between them. The CDR3 has 15 amino acids. The CDR3 here is CASSLVTGPSYEQYF. The DNA of the CDR3 is TGTGCCAGCAGCTTAGTTACAGGGCCTTCCTACGAGCAGTACTTC.

V gene TRBV19 combines with J gene TRBJ2-4, with 11 bases fitting TRBD2. The CDR3 totals 15 residues. Germline-derived CDR1 and CDR2 are LNHDA and SQIVND (reference sequence). V trimming: 7 bases; J trimming: 1 base; junction bases outside the gene matches: 3. For the CDR3, the DNA is TGTGCCAGTAACCCTAGCGGGGGGGCCAAAAACATTCAGTACTTC. Its translation: CASNPSGGAKNIQYF.

This clone was seen a handful of times. The chain couples TRBV27 to TRBJ1-1, with D possibly matching TRBD1 (6 bases). The CDR3 runs 14 residues. The germline gives CDR1 MNHEY, CDR2 SMNVEV (reference sequence). V lost 5 bases and J lost 0, with 10 bases in between. The CDR3 sequence: CASSATGLNTEAFF. The CDR3 DNA reads TGTGCCAGCAGTGCGACAGGTTTGAACACTGAAGCTTTCTTT.

The CDR3, as DNA: TGTGCCAGCATGCGATCAGGGGGCAAGGGCTATGGCTACACCTTC. Residues: CASMRSGGKGYGYTF. V is TRBV6-5 and J is TRBJ1-2; TRBD1 aligns across 8 bases. This CDR3 comprises 15 residues. J was trimmed by 4 bases and V by 7 bases; bases with no gene match: 11. Germline lookup yields CDR1 MNHEY and CDR2 SVGAGI.

V and J are TRBV30 and TRBJ2-3; tentative D call: TRBD2 (5 bases). With 0 bases removed from V and 1 base from J, the gap between germline ends came to 8 bases. CDR3 length: 14 amino acids. The germline V gene encodes CDR1 GTSNPN and CDR2 SVGIG (reference sequence). CDR3 sequence (DNA): TGTGCCTGGAGTGTACGGCGGGGCACAGATACGCAGTATTTT. This translates into CAWSVRRGTDTQYF.

This clone appeared a few times. The chain combines TRBV20-1 with TRBJ1-2; D unclear. Trimming shortened V by 2 bases and J by 12 bases, and 7 bases separated the two germline ends. The CDR3 sequence is 9 residues long. The germline V gene encodes CDR1 DFQATT and CDR2 SNEGSKA (reference sequence). CDR3: CSARTFDTF. In DNA, the CDR3 is TGCAGTGCTAGAACCTTTGACACCTTC.

This clone has a single count. The chain has TRBV4-1 and TRBJ2-1, with D possibly being TRBD2 (6 bases). From germline, CDR1 is MGHRA and CDR2 YSYEKL. This CDR3 has 15 residues. V was pared by 2 bases and J by 2 bases, with 10 bases between. The CDR3 protein is CASSQSGTPYNEQFF. CDR3 in DNA: TGCGCCAGCAGCCAATCCGGGACTCCCTACAATGAGCAGTTCTTC.

This clone occurred once. The rearrangement joins TRBV6-1 to TRBJ1-5, with D tentatively TRBD1 (5 bases). The V end lost 7 bases, the J end lost 4 bases, and 14 bases lay between the germline ends. Germline lookup yields CDR1 MNHNS and CDR2 SASEGT. This CDR3 is 14 amino acids long. The CDR3: CASIQGGWNQPQHF. CDR3 sequence (DNA): TGTGCCAGCATCCAGGGAGGGTGGAATCAGCCCCAGCATTTT.

The chain combines TRBV11-2 with TRBJ1-6; possible D gene TRBD1, 5 bases. CDR1 and CDR2 (germline): SGHAT, FQNNGV. Trimming pared 1 base from V and 4 bases from J, leaving 8 bases between. The CDR3 runs to 15 residues. CDR3 nucleotide sequence: TGTGCCAGCAGCTTAGGGCAGGGATATAATTCACCCCTCCACTTT. Translated, it gives CASSLGQGYNSPLHF.

The V and J genes are TRBV6-5 and TRBJ1-1, with unresolved D. V was clipped by 2 bases and J by 3 bases, with 7 bases between them. The CDR3 is 13 residues long. The V gene's germline CDR1 is MNHEY and CDR2 SVGAGI. The CDR3 DNA follows: TGTGCCAGCAGTTACGGGAGTGACACTGAAGCTTTCTTT. Translation gives CASSYGSDTEAFF.

On this clone itself: One end of the junction varies from germline; a read error may be responsible. V usage is TRBV7-7 and J usage is TRBJ2-2; 9 nucleotides line up with TRBD1. This CDR3 comprises 15 residues. Germline CDR1 and CDR2: SSHAT and FNYEAQ (reference sequence). The CDR3: CASSRIQGAIGELFF. As DNA, the CDR3 is TGTGCTAGCAGCCGAATACAGGGGGCTATCGGGGAGCTGTTTTTT.

V usage is TRBV21-1 and J usage is TRBJ2-7; TRBD2 reflects the table's D call only, with no check against the DNA. TRBV21-1 is a pseudogene segment. This CDR3 is 14 amino acids long. The CDR3 bases are TGTGCCAGCAGCACCTGGGAGCGATCCTACGAGCAGTACTTC. This translates into CASSTWERSYEQYF.

V and J are TRBV11-3 and TRBJ2-5; 12 bases match TRBD2. V gave up 5 bases and J gave up 2 bases; unmatched junction bases: 12. Germline lookup yields CDR1 SGHNT and CDR2 YENEEA. The CDR3 consists of 18 residues. CDR3 residues: CASSASGGTSGRQETQYF. In DNA, the CDR3 is TGTGCCAGCAGCGCTAGTGGGGGGACTAGCGGGCGACAAGAGACCCAGTACTTC.